The clone carrying this TCR beta chain was seen a few times. The antigen is not known. These data come from a study of T-cell reconstitution after alpha-beta-depleted transplantation in children. Whole-study findings and limits: Recipient T cells and thymic progenitors that survived gave rise to the high TCRbeta diversity observed at day 60 in some patients.

This CDR3 region has 10 residues. CDR1 and CDR2 from the germline V gene are SEHNR and FQNEAQ (reference sequence). V was trimmed by 0 bases and J by 12 bases, leaving 3 bases between them. Researchers prepared the TCRbeta library using unique molecular identifiers, the study reports. TCRdb processed the PCR reads anew with MiXCR; each CDR3 protein has one entry. Of 6,500 to 8,000 distinct CDR3 sequences listed, around 32% were seen once; the top ten hold 2.2%. The V and J genes are TRBV7-9 and TRBJ2-1; D not resolved. The source is a boy under three years old who had a stem cell transplant for SCID, so the T cells may come from the graft donor. The sequencing here drew on peripheral blood, taken 60 days after TCRalphabeta/CD19-depleted stem cell transplant. CDR3 nucleotides: TGTGCCAGCAGCTTAGCAAGGCAGTTCTTC. Translating gives CASSLARQFF.